Detailed here is one TCR beta chain. The germline CDR1 and CDR2 sequences are SEHNR and FQNEAQ (reference sequence). CDR3 length: 16 residues. V lost 0 bases, J lost 6 bases, and 4 bases stayed unmatched. Clones were sequenced by immunoSEQ multiplex PCR, and TCRdb holds only the in-frame ones, with some missing. The repertoire holds hundreds of thousands of clones, with around 90% as singletons. This sample was taken from a study of control samples from healthy donors and cancer patients. Material for sequencing was PBMCs. V and J are TRBV7-9 and TRBJ1-5; 11 bases agree with TRBD1. This sequence was found in a man between 35 and 55 years old with head and neck cancer. The CDR3 DNA sequence: TGTGCCAGCAGCTTAGCTGGGACAGGGGGGAGTCAGCCCCAGCATTTT. Encoded protein: CASSLAGTGGSQPQHF.